Following are 26 T cell receptor beta chains from one sample sequenced in a study of identical twins. TCRdb fed the 5' RACE reads into MiXCR, producing one record per CDR3 protein. The table shows about 280,000 distinct CDR3 sequences, with under 9% occurring only once. These same records also appear under a second study, on yellow fever vaccine responses in identical twins.

What was sequenced was memory (CD45RO+) T cells sorted from blood. The receptors come from a woman aged 18 to 35 in good health.

The genes are TRBV3-1 and TRBJ1-1, with D unclear. Per the germline V gene, CDR1 is LGHDT and CDR2 is YNNKEL (reference sequence). Trimming took 1 base from V and 8 from J, leaving 8 bases between them. The CDR3 length is 12 residues. DNA of the CDR3: TGTGCCAGCAGCCAAGTTCGGGGAGAAGCTTTCTTT. It yields the protein CASSQVRGEAFF.

The rearrangement joins TRBV11-3 to TRBJ2-1, with 10 bases that match TRBD1. The V gene end was trimmed by 4 bases and the J gene end by 8 bases; junction bases not matched to a gene: 8. From germline, CDR1 is SGHNT and CDR2 YENEEA. The CDR3 is made up of 15 amino acids. The CDR3 nucleotides read TGTGCCAGCAGCTCGCCGGGACAGGGGCGCGATGAGCAGTTCTTC. Translated, it gives CASSSPGQGRDEQFF.

The V gene is TRBV18, the J gene TRBJ2-3; D is unresolved. CDR3 length: 13 residues. With 2 bases removed from V and 4 bases from J, the gap between germline ends came to 7 bases. Per germline, CDR1 KGHSH and CDR2 LQKENI. CDR3 residues: CASSPGGADTQYF. The CDR3 region has the DNA TGTGCCAGCTCACCAGGTGGTGCAGATACGCAGTATTTT.

The chain has TRBV7-9 and TRBJ1-1; TRBD1 aligns across 9 bases. CDR1 is SEHNR and CDR2 is FQNEAQ in the germline V gene (reference sequence). Losses at the gene ends were 1 base for V and 4 bases for J; bases not matched to a gene: 4. This CDR3 contains 15 residues. Here the CDR3 reads CASSLGDRAATEAFF. The CDR3 DNA reads as TGTGCCAGCAGCTTAGGGGACAGGGCCGCCACTGAAGCTTTCTTT.

The J gene is TRBJ2-7, the V gene TRBV6-5; possibly TRBD2 for D (5 bases). Trimming cost V 0 bases and J 7 bases, with 16 bases left between them. The germline gives CDR1 MNHEY, CDR2 SVGAGI. The CDR3 consists of 15 residues. CDR3 coding DNA: TGTGCCAGCAGTTACTCATCCGGGGTGCCTAGGGAGCAGTACTTC. Protein sequence: CASSYSSGVPREQYF.

This chain links TRBV11-2 with TRBJ2-2; possibly TRBD1 for D (7 bases). The CDR3 contains 16 residues. The germline gives CDR1 SGHAT, CDR2 FQNNGV. The V end was cut by 1 base, the J end by 2 bases, with 11 bases between. The CDR3 nucleotides are TGTGCCAGCAGCTTAGCAGGGGGGCTCAACACCGGGGAGCTGTTTTTT. Protein sequence: CASSLAGGLNTGELFF.

Many counts were recorded for this clonotype. V usage is TRBV7-2 and J usage is TRBJ2-5; TRBD2 agrees at 7 bases. Germline V gives CDR1 SGHTA, CDR2 FQGNSA. This CDR3 spans 15 amino acids. With V trimmed by 6 bases and J by 5 bases, 12 bases remained unmatched. For the CDR3, the DNA is TGTGCCAGCAGTTCTCTAGCGGCGGCACGGGAGACCCAGTACTTC. Its translation: CASSSLAAARETQYF.

A few counts support this clonotype. The chain has TRBV5-1 and TRBJ2-2; perhaps TRBD1 as D (5 bases). CDR1 is SGHRS, CDR2 YFSETQ, per germline. Trimming stripped 7 bases from V and 2 bases from J, with 9 bases between. This CDR3 comprises 13 residues. The CDR3 DNA follows: TGCGCCAGCCTCGACAGCAACACCGGGGAGCTGTTTTTT. Protein sequence: CASLDSNTGELFF.

This clonotype was recorded many times. V gene TRBV12-3 or TRBV12-4 combines with J gene TRBJ1-2; D remains unclear. The V end lost 1 base, the J end lost 3 bases, and 6 bases lay between the germline ends. This CDR3 has 13 amino acids. CDR3 bases: TGTGCCAGCAGTTTAGGGACGCACTATGGCTACACCTTC. The encoded protein is CASSLGTHYGYTF.

The gene calls are TRBV6-1 and TRBJ1-5, with D unresolved. Per the germline V gene, CDR1 is MNHNS and CDR2 is SASEGT. The CDR3 totals 12 residues. V was clipped by 6 bases and J by 8 bases, with 11 bases between them. Written as DNA, the CDR3 is TGTGCCAGCAGCCGGAGGATCGAGCCCCAGCATTTT. Its translation: CASSRRIEPQHF.

This clonotype was found a few times. The chain joins TRBV5-1 to TRBJ2-3; D possibly corresponds to TRBD2 (5 bases). CDR1 and CDR2 (germline): SGHRS, YFSETQ. The CDR3 has 14 amino acids. V lost 4 bases and J lost 4, with 13 bases in between. The CDR3 spells CASSLSRAADTQYF. CDR3 DNA: TGCGCCAGCAGCCTGTCGCGGGCGGCAGATACGCAGTATTTT. Looking up the rest from reference TRBV5-1 and TRBJ2-3 gives the full variable domain: KAGVTQTPRYLIKTRGQQVTLSCSPISGHRSVSWYQQTPGQGLQFLFEYFSETQRNKGNFPGRFSGRQFSNSRSEMNVSTLELGDSALYLCASSLSRAADTQYFGPGTRLTVL.

This clonotype has more than one count but fewer than ten. The chain has TRBV24-1 and TRBJ1-2; 10 nucleotides align to TRBD1. The trim removed 3 bases at V and 6 bases at J, leaving 6 bases unmatched. Looked up from germline, CDR1 is KGHDR and CDR2 is SFDVKD. The CDR3 runs to 15 residues. CDR3 amino acids: CATSDPGQGPDGYTF. DNA for the CDR3: TGTGCCACCAGTGATCCGGGACAGGGGCCAGATGGCTACACCTTC.

This clonotype was counted at least ten times. The J gene is TRBJ1-4, the V gene TRBV7-9; D not resolved. CDR3 length: 15 amino acids. Trimming took 5 bases from V and 1 from J, leaving 11 bases between them. Germline assignment: CDR1 SEHNR and CDR2 FQNEAQ (reference sequence). The chain's CDR3 is CASSHDMGTNEKLFF. The CDR3 nucleotides are TGTGCCAGCAGCCACGACATGGGAACTAATGAAAAACTGTTTTTT.

The table lists this clonotype with a few counts. The chain links TRBV5-1 to TRBJ1-1; 7 nucleotides line up with TRBD1. Looked up from germline, CDR1 is SGHRS and CDR2 is YFSETQ. V was pared by 4 bases and J by 2 bases, with 17 bases of the junction left unmatched. This CDR3 is 18 amino acids long. The CDR3 DNA is TGCGCCAGCAGCCTTAGGGGGCGCCGGGAGTTGGTTAACACTGAAGCTTTCTTT. It specifies CASSLRGRRELVNTEAFF.

This clonotype has a handful of counts. The chain is built from TRBV11-2 and TRBJ1-4; D remains unclear. Germline CDR1 reads SGHAT; CDR2 reads FQNNGV. V was shortened by 6 bases and J by 10 bases, with 12 bases between the two germline ends. The CDR3 is made up of 12 amino acids. The chain's CDR3 is CASSFSGGKLFF. The CDR3 DNA sequence: TGTGCCAGCAGTTTCTCGGGAGGAAAACTGTTTTTT.

The V gene is TRBV27, the J gene TRBJ2-4; 8 bases agree with TRBD2. The V segment lost 3 bases and the J segment 6 bases; nucleotides outside the gene matches: 16. The CDR3 extends over 18 amino acids. Germline lookup yields CDR1 MNHEY and CDR2 SMNVEV (reference sequence). The CDR3 spells CASSFLPASGLAGNIQYF. CDR3 coding DNA: TGTGCCAGCAGTTTCCTCCCCGCCTCGGGGCTAGCGGGAAACATTCAGTACTTC.

The chain recombines TRBV7-3 with TRBJ2-3; D unclear. The CDR3 covers 16 residues. Trimming took 0 bases from V and 0 from J, leaving 10 bases between them. Germline V lookup: CDR1 SGHTA, CDR2 FQGTGA. CDR3 in amino acids: CASSLTTTVSTDTQYF. The CDR3 region has the DNA TGTGCCAGCAGCTTAACGACCACCGTAAGCACAGATACGCAGTATTTT.

This clonotype was detected ten times or more. V and J are TRBV29-1 and TRBJ2-7; 7 nucleotides match TRBD2. Germline CDR1 SQVTM, CDR2 ANQGSEA. This CDR3 spans 13 amino acids. J was trimmed by 4 bases and V by 4 bases; bases with no gene match: 7. In nucleotides, the CDR3 is TGCAGCGTTGCGGGTCTAGCGGTTTACGAGCAGTACTTC. Translating it yields CSVAGLAVYEQYF.

V and J are TRBV6-2 or TRBV6-3 and TRBJ2-1; maybe TRBD2 (6 bases). Trimming took off 2 bases at V and 7 bases at J, with 18 bases between the two ends. Germline V CDR1 and CDR2: MNHEY, SVGEGT. CDR3 length: 16 residues. The CDR3 spells CASSYADLVAVNEQFF. The CDR3, as DNA: TGTGCCAGCAGTTACGCGGACTTAGTAGCGGTGAATGAGCAGTTCTTC.

The chain is built from TRBV18 and TRBJ2-1; TRBD2 aligns across 14 bases. The germline V gene has CDR1 KGHSH and CDR2 LQKENI. The CDR3 is made up of 17 amino acids. Trimming cost V 1 base and J 6 bases; bases outside gene matches: 5. As DNA, the CDR3 is TGTGCCAGCTCACCACGGACTAGCGGGGGGCTAGCCAATGAGCAGTTCTTC. The encoded protein is CASSPRTSGGLANEQFF.

This clonotype turned up a few times. The chain uses TRBV2 and TRBJ1-2, with 7 bases lining up with TRBD1. V lost 8 bases, J lost 8 bases, and 11 bases stayed unmatched. Germline loops: CDR1 SNHLY, CDR2 FYNNEI. This CDR3 region has 13 residues. This CDR3 is CASRSGGLGGYTF. CDR3 nucleotide sequence: TGTGCCAGCCGGTCAGGGGGGCTAGGAGGCTACACCTTC.

The sample holds a few counts of this clonotype. The chain combines TRBV11-3 with TRBJ2-2, with D uncertain. The germline V gene encodes CDR1 SGHNT and CDR2 YENEEA. V lost 0 bases, J lost 4 bases, and 9 bases lay in between. The CDR3 has 15 residues. Here the CDR3 DNA reads TGTGCCAGCAGCTTAGATTCCCCGGGCACCGGGGAGCTGTTTTTT. It is translated as CASSLDSPGTGELFF.

This clonotype was detected only a few times. The chain couples TRBV6-1 to TRBJ2-7; 10 bases agree with TRBD2. Germline V gene data show CDR1 as MNHNS and CDR2 as SASEGT. This CDR3 spans 15 amino acids. With V trimmed by 5 bases and J by 3 bases, 7 bases remained unmatched. This CDR3 is CASSPSPSGSYEQYF. CDR3 DNA: TGTGCCAGCAGTCCCAGCCCTAGCGGGAGCTACGAGCAGTACTTC.

This clonotype was seen repeatedly, ten times or more. The chain uses TRBV29-1 and TRBJ1-1; a weak D match, TRBD1 (5 bases). Germline V gene lookup returns CDR1 SQVTM and CDR2 ANQGSEA. This CDR3 contains 13 residues. V was trimmed by 3 bases and J by 4 bases, leaving 12 bases between them. The DNA of the CDR3 is TGCAGCGTTGAGGCAGGGTTTGGCACTGAAGCTTTCTTT. The encoded protein is CSVEAGFGTEAFF.

This clonotype was seen many times. The junction does not match germline at one end; this may be a read error. This rearrangement joins TRBV12-3 or TRBV12-4 to TRBJ2-1, with 9 bases that match TRBD2. The CDR3 contains 15 residues. CDR3 loop: CASSIAGDLPAEQFF. The DNA for the CDR3 is TGTGCCAGCAGTATAGCGGGAGACCTTCCAGCTGAGCAGTTCTTC.

There are many counts of this clonotype. V is TRBV3-1 and J is TRBJ1-1; no clear D. The germline V gene encodes CDR1 LGHDT and CDR2 YNNKEL (reference sequence). The CDR3 extends over 13 amino acids. V lost 3 bases and J 0 bases, leaving 5 bases between the germline ends. CDR3 region: CASSHGMNTEAFF. CDR3 nucleotides: TGTGCCAGCAGCCACGGAATGAACACTGAAGCTTTCTTT.